The 6 T cell receptor beta chains below come from one sample, sequenced in a study of cytomegalovirus exposure and HLA in healthy donors. Use of 60 Vbeta and 13 Jbeta primers characterized the PCR. TCRdb keeps only in-frame clones here, not all; method: immunoSEQ multiplex PCR. Here the sample spans over 150,000 clones, approximately 80% being singletons. Sequencing was done on a sample of PBMCs. The origin of the receptors is a man aged 50-60 years in good health and CMV-seropositive.

The gene calls are TRBV9 and TRBJ2-2, with D tentatively TRBD2 (6 bases). CDR1 and CDR2 from the germline V gene are SGDLS and YYNGEE. Trimming took 5 bases from V and 8 from J, leaving 13 bases between them. This CDR3 is 13 amino acids long. CDR3: CASRGSGAGELFF. As DNA, the CDR3 is TGTGCCAGCAGGGGGTCGGGAGCTGGGGAGCTGTTTTTT.

The chain couples TRBV2 to TRBJ1-1, with 8 bases lining up with TRBD1. The CDR3 is 14 residues long. Germline V lookup: CDR1 SNHLY, CDR2 FYNNEI. Germline trimming cut 6 bases from V and 1 base from J; bases unmatched to any gene: 4. The CDR3 region has the DNA TGTGCCAGCAGCCCCGGGACAGGGAACACTGAAGCTTTCTTT. As protein: CASSPGTGNTEAFF.

The V and J genes are TRBV30 and TRBJ1-2, with D uncertain. Germline loops: CDR1 GTSNPN, CDR2 SVGIG (reference sequence). The CDR3 extends over 11 amino acids. The V and J ends lost 1 base and 5 bases respectively, with 5 bases between them. The DNA of the CDR3 is TGTGCCTGGAGTGACAGATATGGCTACACCTTC. Its translation: CAWSDRYGYTF.

V and J are TRBV13 and TRBJ2-7; 10 bases line up with TRBD2. Germline CDR1 reads PRHDT; CDR2 reads FYEKMQ (reference sequence). CDR3 length equals 15 residues. The V and J ends lost 3 bases and 3 bases, in that order; junction bases with no gene match: 5. The CDR3, as DNA: TGTGCCAGCAGCTTTACTAGCGGGAATCTCTACGAGCAGTACTTC. Translation gives CASSFTSGNLYEQYF.

This chain joins TRBV7-2 and TRBJ2-2; 9 nucleotides match TRBD1. Per the germline V gene, CDR1 is SGHTA and CDR2 is FQGNSA. The CDR3 is made up of 14 amino acids. V lost 9 bases, J lost 6 bases, and 8 bases stayed unmatched. This CDR3 reads CASPTGGRSGELFF. The CDR3, as DNA: TGTGCCAGTCCAACAGGGGGCAGGTCCGGGGAGCTGTTTTTT.

This clone has a handful of counts. The chain employs TRBV30 and TRBJ2-1; tentatively, D is TRBD1 (5 bases). The germline gives CDR1 GTSNPN, CDR2 SVGIG (reference sequence). The CDR3 is 12 residues long. V lost 1 base and J lost 16, with 17 bases in between. CDR3 coding DNA: TGTGCCTGGAGTGAGGGGCCCCAAAATTTATTCTTC. This translates into CAWSEGPQNLFF.